The 29 T cell receptor beta chains below all came from one sample that was sequenced in a study of blood T cells in healthy people across ages. The second PCR ran about 6 to 12 cycles with a sample-barcoded 5' primer and J-beta primers. In TCRdb, the 5' RACE reads were re-called with MiXCR into one record per CDR3 protein. Of hundreds of thousands of distinct CDR3 sequences detected, 32% appear once; the ten largest clones hold roughly 15%. Sequences were obtained from blood. The receptors originated from a woman aged 80 or older in good health.

V is TRBV9 and J is TRBJ2-5; D is possibly TRBD2 (6 bases). V lost 4 bases and J lost 3, with 13 bases in between. The V gene's germline CDR1 is SGDLS and CDR2 YYNGEE. The CDR3 is 14 residues long. CDR3 sequence: CASSPFTGEETQYF. The CDR3 DNA reads as TGTGCCAGCAGCCCCTTTACGGGGGAAGAGACCCAGTACTTC.

This clonotype was found many times. The chain combines TRBV6-1 with TRBJ2-5; D might be TRBD1 or TRBD2, each matching 6 bases. V gave up 2 bases and J gave up 2 bases, with 12 bases separating them. The length of the CDR3 is 15 residues. CDR1 and CDR2 from the germline V gene are MNHNS and SASEGT. Here the CDR3 reads CASSEFQGRQETQYF. The CDR3 DNA sequence: TGTGCCAGCAGTGAATTTCAGGGGAGGCAAGAGACCCAGTACTTC.

Many counts were recorded for this clonotype. This chain uses TRBV20-1 with TRBJ2-7, with TRBD2 matching 9 bases. Germline-derived CDR1 and CDR2 are DFQATT and SNEGSKA (reference sequence). The CDR3 length is 17 residues. Germline trimming cut 3 bases from V and 4 bases from J; bases unmatched to any gene: 16. The CDR3 DNA reads as TGCAGTGCTAGGGCTTTATCCGGGACTAGCTCTGGATACGAGCAGTACTTC. It translates to CSARALSGTSSGYEQYF.

The V and J genes are TRBV7-3 and TRBJ2-3; D is undetermined. This CDR3 region has 15 residues. Germline loops: CDR1 SGHTA, CDR2 FQGTGA. The V and J ends lost 1 base and 2 bases respectively, with 10 bases between them. The CDR3: CASSLNGIPTDTQYF. For the CDR3, the DNA is TGTGCCAGCAGCTTAAATGGCATCCCCACAGATACGCAGTATTTT.

The chain couples TRBV6-2 or TRBV6-3 to TRBJ2-6; D possibly corresponds to TRBD1 (6 bases). V gave up 4 bases and J gave up 1 base, with 20 bases separating them. CDR1 is MNHEY and CDR2 is SVGEGT in the germline V gene. The CDR3 consists of 19 residues. The CDR3 DNA reads TGTGCCAGCAGTTCCCCCACCCCGGACAGCTTTTCTGGGGCCAACGTCCTGACTTTC. It is translated as CASSSPTPDSFSGANVLTF.

This clonotype was observed at least ten times. The rearrangement uses TRBV5-1 and TRBJ2-5, with a possible D match to TRBD2 (6 bases). TRBJ2-7 explains the end of the DNA better; the J call may be wrong. The length of the CDR3 is 15 residues. CDR1 is SGHRS and CDR2 is YFSETQ in the germline V gene. CDR3 in amino acids: CASSGGTLGVDEQYF. The CDR3 coding sequence is TGCGCCAGCAGCGGGGGGACTTTGGGGGTGGACGAGCAGTACTTC.

This chain connects TRBV6-6 to TRBJ1-5, with D possibly being TRBD1 (5 bases). Germline V CDR1 and CDR2: MNHNY, SVGAGI (reference sequence). The CDR3 runs to 13 residues. V lost 6 bases and J 9 bases, leaving 15 bases between the germline ends. CDR3 loop: CASSETAHWPQHF. CDR3 DNA sequence: TGTGCCAGCAGCGAGACAGCCCATTGGCCCCAGCATTTT.

This clonotype was recorded at least ten times. The rearrangement joins TRBV7-8 to TRBJ1-5; 10 bases are shared with TRBD1. Losses at the gene ends were 3 bases for V and 7 bases for J; bases not matched to a gene: 6. Germline CDR1 is SGHVS and CDR2 is FQNEAQ. The CDR3 runs to 15 residues. CDR3 loop: CASSFPGQGTQPQHF. In nucleotides, the CDR3 is TGTGCCAGCAGCTTTCCGGGACAGGGGACCCAGCCCCAGCATTTT.

The chain carries TRBV2 and TRBJ1-5, with D perhaps TRBD1 (5 bases). Per the germline V gene, CDR1 is SNHLY and CDR2 is FYNNEI. This CDR3 has 16 amino acids. The V end was cut by 1 base, the J end by 3 bases, with 13 bases between. The CDR3 sequence: CASSEDGARNNQPQHF. In nucleotides, the CDR3 is TGTGCCAGCAGTGAAGATGGGGCGAGAAACAATCAGCCCCAGCATTTT.

This clonotype was counted many times. The rearrangement links TRBV6-5 to TRBJ1-1; D remains ambiguous. Trimming left V 4 bases short and J 0 bases short, with 9 bases between. This CDR3 has 14 amino acids. Germline V gene sequence: CDR1 MNHEY, CDR2 SVGAGI. CDR3 coding DNA: TGTGCCAGCAGTTCCCCTCGGATGAACACTGAAGCTTTCTTT. Translated: CASSSPRMNTEAFF.

The chain combines TRBV7-3 with TRBJ2-1, with unresolved D. This CDR3 region has 15 residues. Germline CDR1 SGHTA, CDR2 FQGTGA. The ends were cut back, 6 bases at V and 6 bases at J, with 18 bases in the middle. The CDR3: CASSLSWTTANEQFF. CDR3 bases: TGTGCCAGCAGTTTATCGTGGACCACGGCCAATGAGCAGTTCTTC.

On this clonotype itself: At one end the junction does not follow the germline gene, possibly because of a read error. The rearrangement joins TRBV15 to TRBJ1-2; 7 bases are shared with TRBD1. The CDR3 length is 14 residues. Germline CDR1 and CDR2: LNHNV and YYDKDF (reference sequence). CDR3 bases: TGTGCCACCGGCAGAGACTCACAGGGGCAGGGCTACACCTTC. Translated, it gives CATGRDSQGQGYTF.

The chain is built from TRBV12-3 or TRBV12-4 and TRBJ2-3; 13 nucleotides line up with TRBD2. J gave up 0 bases and V 7 bases, and 10 bases lay outside the gene matches. This CDR3 spans 18 amino acids. The CDR3 sequence is CASTKGLAGATSTDTQYF. In nucleotides, the CDR3 is TGTGCCAGCACCAAAGGACTAGCGGGGGCCACTAGCACAGATACGCAGTATTTT.

This clonotype was counted only a few times. The CDR3 spells CASSENPPATNEKLFF. In nucleotides, the CDR3 is TGTGCCAGCAGTGAAAACCCGCCTGCAACTAATGAAAAACTGTTTTTT. The chain joins TRBV2 to TRBJ1-4; D remains ambiguous. Germline V gene data show CDR1 as SNHLY and CDR2 as FYNNEI. This CDR3 region has 16 residues. The germline V and J ends were trimmed by 2 bases and 0 bases, with 10 bases remaining between them.

There are many counts of this clonotype. The chain employs TRBV5-1 and TRBJ2-7; a weak D match, TRBD1 (5 bases). CDR1 and CDR2 (germline): SGHRS, YFSETQ. Trimming left V 0 bases short and J 2 bases short, with 9 bases between. CDR3 length equals 14 residues. The chain's CDR3 is CASSLEWGTYEQYF. The CDR3, as DNA: TGCGCCAGCAGCTTGGAGTGGGGCACCTACGAGCAGTACTTC.

This clonotype was observed a handful of times. The chain has TRBV7-9 and TRBJ1-4; 8 nucleotides line up with TRBD1. Germline CDR1 SEHNR, CDR2 FQNEAQ (reference sequence). V lost 5 bases, J lost 8 bases, and 16 bases stayed unmatched. This CDR3 is 17 amino acids long. CDR3 protein: CASSLGDRSPRWEKLFF. The CDR3 DNA follows: TGTGCCAGCAGCCTCGGGGACAGGTCCCCCCGTTGGGAAAAACTGTTTTTT.

The chain carries TRBV20-1 and TRBJ2-7; 9 positions match TRBD2. Germline trimming cut 0 bases from V and 2 bases from J; bases unmatched to any gene: 23. CDR1 is DFQATT and CDR2 is SNEGSKA in the germline V gene (reference sequence). CDR3 length: 21 residues. The CDR3 DNA sequence: TGCAGTGCTAGAGATAAAAGAAACAGGGGCCTTCTCGGCGGGGGGGCCTACGAGCAGTACTTC. Translating gives CSARDKRNRGLLGGGAYEQYF.

This clonotype was seen ten or more times. The chain combines TRBV5-1 with TRBJ1-2; no clear D gene. V lost 0 bases to trimming and J lost 6 bases, with 9 bases between them. CDR1 SGHRS and CDR2 YFSETQ come from the germline V gene. CDR3 size: 13 residues. The CDR3 DNA sequence: TGCGCCAGCAGCTTGGACCATGGAGATGGCTACACCTTC. Protein sequence: CASSLDHGDGYTF.

This clonotype was seen repeatedly, ten times or more. The chain couples TRBV20-1 to TRBJ2-3; 9 bases match TRBD2. CDR1 and CDR2 from the germline V gene are DFQATT and SNEGSKA (reference sequence). The V segment lost 6 bases and the J segment 5 bases; nucleotides outside the gene matches: 12. The CDR3 is 15 amino acids. CDR3 sequence (DNA): TGCAGTGCCCCTAAGGGGCTAGCGGGACTAGATACGCAGTATTTT. Its protein is CSAPKGLAGLDTQYF.

This clonotype was counted ten times or more. This chain connects TRBV7-2 to TRBJ2-1; 8 bases are shared with TRBD2. The CDR3 length is 16 residues. The germline gives CDR1 SGHTA, CDR2 FQGNSA. V trimming: 4 bases; J trimming: 3 bases; junction bases outside the gene matches: 8. The DNA for the CDR3 is TGTGCCAGCAGCTCCATGGCCGGGACTAGCTACAATGAGCAGTTCTTC. Residues: CASSSMAGTSYNEQFF.

The chain couples TRBV2 to TRBJ2-3, with 11 bases fitting TRBD2. Germline assignment: CDR1 SNHLY and CDR2 FYNNEI. This CDR3 has 16 amino acids. V lost 6 bases, J lost 0 bases, and 5 bases stayed unmatched. The chain's CDR3 is CASRELAGASTDTQYF. The CDR3 DNA is TGTGCCAGCAGGGAACTAGCGGGGGCCAGCACAGATACGCAGTATTTT.

This clonotype was seen many times. The V and J genes are TRBV4-2 and TRBJ1-2, with D hard to call. The CDR3 runs 17 residues. The germline V and J ends were trimmed by 0 bases and 0 bases, with 14 bases remaining between them. Looked up from germline, CDR1 is LGHNA and CDR2 is YNFKEQ. This CDR3 reads CASSQDVNTLANYGYTF. For the CDR3, the DNA is TGTGCCAGCAGCCAAGATGTGAACACACTAGCTAACTATGGCTACACCTTC.

This clonotype has more than one count but fewer than ten. A read error is possible here, since a much larger clone lies one base away. This chain uses TRBV20-1 with TRBJ2-1; 7 nucleotides line up with TRBD1. After removal of 6 bases from V and 8 bases from J, the junction contained 10 bases not matched to a gene. The CDR3 consists of 13 residues. Germline CDR1 reads DFQATT; CDR2 reads SNEGSKA (reference sequence). CDR3 region: CSAPKDRYDEQFF. CDR3 in DNA: TGCAGTGCCCCAAAGGACAGGTACGATGAGCAGTTCTTC.

This clonotype was seen at least ten times. The chain joins TRBV2 to TRBJ2-1; D may be TRBD1 (5 bases). CDR1 is SNHLY and CDR2 is FYNNEI in the germline V gene. V lost 5 bases, J lost 3 bases, and 11 bases lay in between. The CDR3 has 14 amino acids. The DNA of the CDR3 is TGTGCCAGCAGTCGACAGAGCCTCTACAATGAGCAGTTCTTC. It codes for CASSRQSLYNEQFF.

This clonotype appeared many times. V usage is TRBV6-1 and J usage is TRBJ2-7; D may be TRBD1 (8 bases). Germline lookup yields CDR1 MNHNS and CDR2 SASEGT. The CDR3 covers 14 residues. Trimming took off 4 bases at V and 6 bases at J, with 16 bases between the two ends. CDR3 coding DNA: TGTGCCAGCAGTGCCCACAGGGGGGGCGTCGAGCAGTACTTC. Encoded protein: CASSAHRGGVEQYF.

In its sample, this clonotype was seen a few times. V and J are TRBV9 and TRBJ1-1, with unresolved D. V lost 3 bases and J 5 bases, leaving 11 bases between the germline ends. The germline V gene has CDR1 SGDLS and CDR2 YYNGEE. The CDR3 runs 13 residues. The CDR3 nucleotides read TGTGCCAGCAGCGCCTCCCCGACGACTGAAGCTTTCTTT. Residues: CASSASPTTEAFF.

For this clonotype: A much bigger clone sits one base away, suggesting this may be a read error. This chain links TRBV5-1 with TRBJ2-1; D might be TRBD1 (7 bases). The V end was cut by 0 bases, the J end by 13 bases, with 20 bases between. The CDR3 runs 15 residues. CDR1 and CDR2 from the germline V gene are SGHRS and YFSETQ. The CDR3 coding sequence is TGCGCCAGCAGCTTGGCTCAGGGGGGCCGGGAGACCCAGTTCTTC. It is translated as CASSLAQGGRETQFF.

This clonotype was counted at least ten times. The chain links TRBV30 to TRBJ2-7, with TRBD1 matching 8 bases. The CDR3 contains 13 residues. J lost 0 bases, V lost 5 bases, and 3 bases had no gene match. Germline CDR1 reads GTSNPN; CDR2 reads SVGIG (reference sequence). As DNA, the CDR3 is TGTGCCTGGCGACAGGGGAGCTCCTACGAGCAGTACTTC. Its translation: CAWRQGSSYEQYF.

The chain joins TRBV11-3 to TRBJ2-2; unclear D gene. The V and J ends lost 5 bases and 7 bases respectively, with 8 bases between them. CDR3 length equals 12 residues. CDR1 and CDR2 from the germline V gene are SGHNT and YENEEA. CDR3 nucleotide sequence: TGTGCCAGCAGCCCTCCCGGCGGGGAGCTGTTTTTT. It codes for CASSPPGGELFF.